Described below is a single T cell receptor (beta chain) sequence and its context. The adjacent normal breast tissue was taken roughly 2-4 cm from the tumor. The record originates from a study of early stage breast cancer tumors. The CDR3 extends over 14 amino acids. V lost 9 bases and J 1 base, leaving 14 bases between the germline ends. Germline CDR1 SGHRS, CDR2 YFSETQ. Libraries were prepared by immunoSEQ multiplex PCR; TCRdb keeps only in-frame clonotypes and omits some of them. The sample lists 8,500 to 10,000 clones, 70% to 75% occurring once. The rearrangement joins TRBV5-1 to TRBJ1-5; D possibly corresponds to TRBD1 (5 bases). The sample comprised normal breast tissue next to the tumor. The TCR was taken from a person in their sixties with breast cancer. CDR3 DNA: TGCGCCACCCATGCGGGGGAGAGCAATCAGCCCCAGCATTTT. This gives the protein CATHAGESNQPQHF.